This TCR beta chain derives from a study of blood T cell repertoires in COVID-19. Looking at the study overall: Acute-phase and convalescent COVID-19 samples originated in the United States, Italy and Spain. PBMCs, B-cell-depleted T cells, or T cells were the source of the cDNA or gDNA that made up the material.

The germline gives CDR1 LNHDA, CDR2 SQIVND (reference sequence). The CDR3 runs to 16 residues. The V gene lost 5 bases and the J gene lost 2 bases, with 19 bases spanning the gap. In the original workflow: Researchers report that nucleated cell counts were estimated from reference gene primer amplification. Profiling relied on immunoSEQ multiplex PCR, and the TCRdb table lists in-frame clones only, not all of them. V, J and clone size are taken as reported in that table, and D and trimming were inferred from the DNA itself. The table includes around 39,000 clones, 65% to 90% detected once. Sample: peripheral blood. This chain links TRBV19 with TRBJ2-7, with D possibly matching TRBD1 (6 bases). The source of this sequence is a man in his forties with active COVID-19. CDR3 region: CASSFSSLTGTYEQYF. The CDR3 nucleotides are TGTGCCAGTAGTTTCTCATCCCTGACAGGAACCTACGAGCAGTACTTC.